This T cell receptor beta chain comes out of a study of shared clonotypes between healthy human individuals. V was cut by 6 bases and J by 5 bases, with 9 bases left in between. The CDR3 is 12 residues long. Germline V gene lookup returns CDR1 SNHLY and CDR2 FYNNEI. Splitting of each subset's genomic DNA was done evenly across several immunoSEQ plates. Clones were read by immunoSEQ multiplex PCR, and TCRdb kept only the in-frame ones, dropping some. The profile shows 550,000 to 700,000 clones, approximately 73% of them singletons. This receptor was taken from a woman under 40 in good health. The chain combines TRBV2 with TRBJ2-3; no definite D call. Sequencing was performed on memory CD4+ T cells sorted from blood. The subset was: CD45RA-negative fraction. The CDR3 bases are TGTGCCAGCAGCCCTGGAGTAGATACGCAGTATTTT. It codes for CASSPGVDTQYF. The full variable domain, with the rest looked up from reference TRBV2 and TRBJ2-3, is EPEVTQTPSHQVTQMGQEVILRCVPISNHLYFYWYRQILGQKVEFLVSFYNNEISEKSEIFDDQFSVERPDGSNFTLKIRSTKLEDSAMYFCASSPGVDTQYFGPGTRLTVL.